Listed below are T cell receptor beta chains from one sample, sequenced in a study of control samples from healthy donors and cancer patients. The protocol was immunoSEQ multiplex PCR, while the TCRdb copy is restricted to in-frame clones and leaves out a portion. The sample has some 130,000 clones, about 94% seen once; the top ten hold 3.6%. The source material was blood. Every receptor here comes from a man aged 25 to 40 in good health. Each CDR3 is given with its conserved first and last residue. A D gene is named only where the DNA matches it firmly. A clone size is listed for some rows: how often the clone was seen (once, few, many), or a class if it is expanded.

J	V	size	D	CDR3	DNA
TRBJ1-6	TRBV5-4	.	TRBD1	CASSLVRGLSPLHF	TGTGCCAGCAGCTTGGTTAGGGGGCTCTCACCCCTCCACTTT
TRBJ2-5	TRBV2	.	.	CASSEARRGRQEETQYF	TGTGCCAGCAGTGAAGCGCGGAGGGGGCGACAGGAAGAGACCCAGTACTTC
TRBJ1-2	TRBV7-9	.	.	CASSSRGPGYTF	TGTGCCAGCAGCTCAAGGGGACCTGGCTACACCTTC
TRBJ1-2	TRBV7-9	.	TRBD1	CASSSIQGLVDGYTF	TGTGCCAGCAGCTCTATACAGGGGTTGGTGGATGGCTACACCTTC
TRBJ1-1	TRBV18	.	TRBD1	CASSRQGRLNTEAFF	TGTGCCAGCTCACGACAGGGGCGATTGAACACTGAAGCTTTCTTT
TRBJ1-6	TRBV18	.	TRBD1	CASSPGTGTGGDGDNSPLHF	TGTGCCAGCTCACCAGGAACCGGGACAGGGGGCGATGGGGATAATTCACCCCTCCACTTT
TRBJ2-5	TRBV7-3	.	.	CASRSGETQYF	TGTGCCAGCAGGTCGGGAGAGACCCAGTACTTC
TRBJ2-7	TRBV2	.	TRBD1	CASTPQGGRNEQYF	TGTGCCAGCACCCCACAGGGGGGTCGGAACGAGCAGTACTTC
TRBJ1-2	TRBV5-4	.	.	CASSSSGVGLYGYTF	TGTGCCAGCAGCTCCTCCGGGGTGGGGCTCTATGGCTACACCTTC
TRBJ2-7	TRBV29-1	.	.	CSVDYNYEQYF	TGCAGCGTAGACTACAATTACGAGCAGTACTTC
TRBJ2-5	TRBV5-5	.	.	CASSLSVLETQYF	TGTGCCAGCAGCTTGTCAGTATTGGAGACCCAGTACTTC
TRBJ1-6	TRBV18	.	.	CASSPRPDNSPLHF	TGTGCCAGCTCACCCCGTCCTGATAATTCACCCCTCCACTTT
TRBJ2-7	TRBV6-2/TRBV6-3	.	.	CASSYGAGTPSYEQYF	TGTGCCAGCAGTTACGGAGCCGGGACGCCATCCTACGAGCAGTACTTC
TRBJ2-7	TRBV6-6	.	.	CASSPDSFYEQYF	TGTGCCAGCAGCCCCGACAGTTTCTACGAGCAGTACTTC
TRBJ2-5	TRBV4-1	once	.	CASSPRATYQETQYF	TGCGCCAGCAGCCCGCGGGCCACGTACCAAGAGACCCAGTACTTC
TRBJ2-5	TRBV29-1	.	.	CSVEVFSLGAQETQYF	TGCAGCGTTGAAGTCTTCAGTTTAGGGGCGCAGGAGACCCAGTACTTC
TRBJ2-3	TRBV5-5	.	.	CASSLDGGYTDTQYF	TGTGCCAGCAGCTTGGACGGCGGGTACACAGATACGCAGTATTTT
TRBJ1-4	TRBV7-9	.	TRBD1	CASSLGTVTNEKLFF	TGTGCCAGCAGCTTGGGGACAGTAACTAATGAAAAACTGTTTTTT
TRBJ2-3	TRBV6-2/TRBV6-3	.	.	CASSYSPPSPPDTQYF	TGTGCCAGCAGTTACTCGCCCCCGAGCCCCCCAGATACGCAGTATTTT
TRBJ2-7	TRBV19	.	TRBD1	CASSSAGTGLYEQYF	TGTGCCAGTAGTTCCGCCGGGACAGGGCTCTACGAGCAGTACTTC
TRBJ2-5	TRBV19	.	TRBD1	CASSPGQGARETQYF	TGTGCCAGTAGTCCTGGACAGGGGGCGCGGGAGACCCAGTACTTC
TRBJ1-5	TRBV6-2/TRBV6-3	.	.	CASSKSRGDQPQHF	TGTGCCAGCAGCAAATCCAGGGGCGATCAGCCCCAGCATTTT
TRBJ1-2	TRBV4-3	.	TRBD1	CASSLNEQGNYGYTF	TGCGCCAGCAGCCTCAACGAACAGGGGAACTATGGCTACACCTTC
TRBJ1-5	TRBV5-1	.	.	CASSSGEDQPQHF	TGCGCCAGCAGCTCGGGAGAGGATCAGCCCCAGCATTTT
TRBJ2-2	TRBV7-3	few	TRBD2	CASSPTSGPTGELFF	TGTGCCAGCAGCCCGACTAGCGGTCCCACCGGGGAGCTGTTTTTT
TRBJ2-1	TRBV11-1	.	TRBD2	CASSLERGGHNEQFF	TGTGCCAGCAGCTTAGAGCGGGGGGGACACAATGAGCAGTTCTTC
TRBJ2-5	TRBV7-2	.	TRBD2	CASSLTSGVQETQYF	TGTGCCAGCAGCTTAACTAGCGGGGTCCAAGAGACCCAGTACTTC
TRBJ2-2	TRBV6-2/TRBV6-3	.	TRBD2	CASSYSPSGGKNGELFF	TGTGCCAGCAGTTACTCGCCTAGCGGGGGGAAGAACGGGGAGCTGTTTTTT
TRBJ2-5	TRBV7-7	.	TRBD2	CASSRSTSGGETQYF	TGTGCTAGCAGCCGATCTACTAGCGGGGGGGAGACCCAGTACTTC
TRBJ1-1	TRBV7-9	.	.	CASSPGTTPPAAFF	TGTGCCAGCAGCCCCGGGACGACACCCCCTGCCGCTTTCTTT
TRBJ1-1	TRBV10-2	.	.	CASSGWLTNTEAFF	TGCGCCAGCAGTGGTTGGTTGACGAACACTGAAGCTTTCTTT
TRBJ1-1	TRBV7-2	.	.	CASTLGTGTEAFF	TGTGCCAGCACCCTCGGGACGGGCACTGAAGCTTTCTTT
TRBJ1-2	TRBV29-1	.	.	CSVEGGPYGYTF	TGCAGCGTTGAAGGGGGGCCCTATGGCTACACCTTC
TRBJ2-7	TRBV6-6	.	TRBD1	CASSYSRQGYWKEQYF	TGTGCCAGCAGTTACTCACGACAGGGCTACTGGAAGGAGCAGTACTTC
TRBJ2-3	TRBV6-5	.	.	CASRLVADTQYF	TGTGCCAGCAGGCTAGTTGCAGATACGCAGTATTTT
TRBJ2-1	TRBV12-3/TRBV12-4	.	.	CASSLAQINEQFF	TGTGCCAGCAGTTTAGCCCAGATAAATGAGCAGTTCTTC
TRBJ1-1	TRBV12-3/TRBV12-4	.	TRBD1	CASSRDRVTEAFF	TGTGCCAGCAGTAGGGACAGGGTCACTGAAGCTTTCTTT
TRBJ1-2	TRBV5-5	once	.	CASSLVSGGGYTF	TGTGCCAGCAGCTTGGTTTCGGGCGGTGGCTACACCTTC
TRBJ2-2	TRBV4-3	.	TRBD2	CASSPWGTSNTGELFF	TGCGCCAGCAGCCCTTGGGGGACTAGCAACACCGGGGAGCTGTTTTTT
TRBJ2-6	TRBV7-7	.	TRBD1	CASSLDRANEDSGANVLTF	TGTGCTAGCAGCCTGGACAGGGCCAACGAAGACTCTGGGGCCAACGTCCTGACTTTC
TRBJ1-4	TRBV7-9	.	.	CASSLGGTNEKLFF	TGTGCCAGCAGCTTAGGGGGGACTAATGAAAAACTGTTTTTT
TRBJ1-2	TRBV5-4	.	.	CASSLRAGAGYGYTF	TGTGCCAGCAGCCTAAGGGCAGGGGCAGGGTATGGCTACACCTTC
TRBJ1-5	TRBV28	.	.	CASSLLRHSNQPQHF	TGTGCCAGCAGTTTACTCAGACACAGCAATCAGCCCCAGCATTTT
TRBJ1-2	TRBV23-1	.	.	CASSSDGNYGYTF	TGCGCCAGCAGTTCCGACGGGAACTATGGCTACACCTTC
TRBJ2-5	TRBV6-2/TRBV6-3	.	.	CASSYRPLGETQYF	TGTGCCAGCAGTTACCGGCCTTTGGGAGAGACCCAGTACTTC
TRBJ1-4	TRBV9	.	.	CASSPTSVPGNEKLFF	TGTGCCAGCAGCCCGACCTCGGTACCGGGTAATGAAAAACTGTTTTTT
TRBJ2-1	TRBV19	.	TRBD2	CASKPTSGGRTYNEQFF	TGTGCCAGTAAGCCGACTAGCGGGGGAAGAACCTACAATGAGCAGTTCTTC
TRBJ2-7	TRBV5-1	once	TRBD1	CASSSTGGPYEQYF	TGCGCCAGCAGCTCGACAGGGGGCCCCTACGAGCAGTACTTC
TRBJ1-1	TRBV7-2	.	.	CASSLGRVSMNTEAFF	TGTGCCAGCAGCTTAGGTAGAGTTTCCATGAACACTGAAGCTTTCTTT
TRBJ1-3	TRBV28	.	.	CASSLTASGNTIYF	TGTGCCAGCAGCTTGACAGCCTCTGGAAACACCATATATTTT
TRBJ1-1	TRBV5-5	.	.	CASSTDSYTEAFF	TGTGCCAGCAGCACCGACAGCTACACTGAAGCTTTCTTT
TRBJ1-2	TRBV7-2	.	.	CASSHRYYGYTF	TGTGCCAGCAGCCACAGATACTATGGCTACACCTTC